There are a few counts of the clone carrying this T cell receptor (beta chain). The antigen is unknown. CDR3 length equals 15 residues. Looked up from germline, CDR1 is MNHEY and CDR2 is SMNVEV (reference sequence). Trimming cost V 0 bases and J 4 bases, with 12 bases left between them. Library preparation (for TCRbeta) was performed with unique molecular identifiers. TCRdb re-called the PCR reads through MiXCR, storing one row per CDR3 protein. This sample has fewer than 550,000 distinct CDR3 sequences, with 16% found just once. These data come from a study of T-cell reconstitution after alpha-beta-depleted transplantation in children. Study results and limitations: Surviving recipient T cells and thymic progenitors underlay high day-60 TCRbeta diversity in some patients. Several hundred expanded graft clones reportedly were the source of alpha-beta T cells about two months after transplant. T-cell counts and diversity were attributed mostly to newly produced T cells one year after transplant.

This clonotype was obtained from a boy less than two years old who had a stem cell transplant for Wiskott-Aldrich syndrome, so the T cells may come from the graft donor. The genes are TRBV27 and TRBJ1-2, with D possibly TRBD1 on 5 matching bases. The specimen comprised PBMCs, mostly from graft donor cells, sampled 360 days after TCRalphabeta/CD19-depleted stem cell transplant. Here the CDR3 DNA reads TGTGCCAGCAGTTTATCCCGGGGGGTTGTCTATGGCTACACCTTC. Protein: CASSLSRGVVYGYTF.